This T cell receptor (beta chain) is drawn from a study of blood T cell repertoires in COVID-19. Whole-study context: Spain, Italy and the United States supplied samples that represented acute and convalescent COVID-19.

With 2 bases clipped from V and 7 bases from J, the junction kept 13 bases outside the gene matches. Germline CDR1 reads SGHRS; CDR2 reads YFSETQ. The CDR3 spans 17 residues. The repertoire was sequenced with immunoSEQ multiplex PCR; TCRdb's copy has only in-frame clones and lacks some. In the table there are roughly 250,000 clones, under 95% of which are singletons. This clonotype was sampled from a young woman who had recovered from COVID-19. The specimen was PBMCs or T cells enriched from blood (not recorded which). V and J are TRBV5-1 and TRBJ2-5, with 11 bases that match TRBD1. In DNA form, the CDR3 reads TGCGCCAGCAGCTTCTGGGACAGGGGGTCCCCGGACGGGACCCAGTACTTC. It specifies CASSFWDRGSPDGTQYF.